Shown below are 8 T cell receptor beta chains from a single sample sequenced in a study of T cells in women clearing cervical HPV infection. The assay was immunoSEQ multiplex PCR, and TCRdb's table has in-frame clones only and misses some. This sample lists approximately 16,000 clones; its ten largest clones have roughly 10%. The sample taken for sequencing was blood buffy coat. The receptor set was obtained from a woman between 18 and 69 years old with a cervical HPV16 infection that either progressed to CIN3+ or cleared (not recorded which).

As concerns this clone: The read ends 3 residues early relative to the CDR3; the germline J gene fills the gap. The V call is TRBV7-2, the J call TRBJ1-5; unclear D gene. The length of the CDR3 is 14 residues. V dropped 1 base and J dropped 3 bases, with 7 bases sitting between them. Per the germline V gene, CDR1 is SGHTA and CDR2 is FQGNSA. CDR3 bases read: TGTGCCAGCAGCTTAGGGCAGAACAATCAGCCC. It yields the protein CASSLGQNNQP. The CDR3 as a whole reads CASSLGQNNQPQHF.

With regard to this clone: Read data end 3 residues before the CDR3 end; the end is taken from the germline J gene. The V call is TRBV13, the J call TRBJ1-2; TRBD1 agrees at 7 bases. CDR1 and CDR2 (germline): PRHDT, FYEKMQ (reference sequence). This CDR3 is 16 amino acids long. V lost 5 bases and J lost 4; bases outside the gene matches: 13. CDR3: CASSNSRGEKGYGYTF. The sequenced part of the CDR3 DNA is TGTGCCAGCAGCAATAGCAGGGGGGAAAAGGGCTATGGC. The whole variable domain, filled in from reference TRBV13 and TRBJ1-2, reads AAGVIQSPRHLIKEKRETATLKCYPIPRHDTVYWYQQGPGQDPQFLISFYEKMQSDKGSIPDRFSAQQFSDYHSELNMSSLELGDSALYFCASSNSRGEKGYGYTFGSGTRLTVV.

Of note for this clone: The CDR3 end is not reached by the read, which stops 3 residues before it; the germline J gene fills it in. The chain joins TRBV24-1 to TRBJ1-1, with 7 positions matching TRBD1. Germline CDR1 reads KGHDR; CDR2 reads SFDVKD. Trimming took 4 bases from V and 3 from J; bases not matched to a gene: 1. CDR3 length: 13 residues. The chain's CDR3 is CATSDTGDTEAFF. Incomplete CDR3 DNA: TGTGCCACCAGTGACACAGGGGACACTGAA.

A word on this clone: The read comes to an end 3 residues before the CDR3 does, leaving the germline J gene to fill in the end. This rearrangement joins TRBV10-2 to TRBJ1-2, with D possibly TRBD1 on 5 matching bases. The CDR3 is made up of 13 amino acids. Germline V CDR1 and CDR2: WSHSY, SAAADI. The sequenced CDR3 bases are TGCGCCAGCACCGACTGGGGGGAGAATGAC. Translation gives CASTDWGEND. The CDR3 in its entirety is CASTDWGENDYTF.

The DNA read from the CDR3 is TGCAGCGTTGGTAGTCCGGGTTCCACCTACGAG. Its translation: CSVGSPGSTYE. The full CDR3 reads CSVGSPGSTYEQYF. The V gene is TRBV29-1, the J gene TRBJ2-7, with D hard to call. The CDR3 extends 3 residues past the end of the read, so its final part is completed from the germline J gene. With 4 bases removed from V and 2 bases from J, the gap between germline ends came to 15 bases. This CDR3 comprises 14 residues. CDR1 SQVTM and CDR2 ANQGSEA come from the germline V gene.

The CDR3: CSARDPRQGNEKLFF. Partial CDR3 DNA: TGCAGTGCTAGAGACCCCCGACAGGGTAATGAAAAA. The chain employs TRBV20-1 and TRBJ1-4, with 7 bases fitting TRBD1. Read data end 3 residues before the CDR3 end; the end is taken from the germline J gene. The junction had 5 bases not matched to a gene; V was cut back by 0 bases and J by 4 bases. Germline V gene lookup returns CDR1 DFQATT and CDR2 SNEGSKA (reference sequence). The CDR3 extends over 15 amino acids.

Turning to this clone: The read terminates 3 residues before the CDR3 end, so the remaining end is supplied by the germline J gene. This chain connects TRBV7-2 to TRBJ2-1; 8 bases are a match to TRBD2. CDR1 SGHTA and CDR2 FQGNSA come from the germline V gene. There are 15 residues in the CDR3. J was trimmed by 1 base and V by 7 bases; bases with no gene match: 6. The CDR3 here is CASNLLAASYNEQFF. The part of the CDR3 DNA that was read is TGTGCCAGCAATTTACTAGCGGCGTCCTACAATGAG.

Notes on this clone: The read ends 3 residues early relative to the CDR3; the germline J gene fills the gap. The chain combines TRBV19 with TRBJ2-1; a weak D match, TRBD2 (6 bases). This CDR3 region has 18 residues. Germline CDR1 reads LNHDA; CDR2 reads SQIVND (reference sequence). V was cut by 5 bases and J by 0 bases, with 20 bases left in between. CDR3 DNA, as far as it was read: TGTGCCAGTAGTGCCACGACCCTAGCGCCCGTCTCCTACAATGAG. Amino acids: CASSATTLAPVSYNE. The CDR3, in full, reads CASSATTLAPVSYNEQFF. The full variable domain, with the rest looked up from reference TRBV19 and TRBJ2-1, is DGGITQSPKYLFRKEGQNVTLSCEQNLNHDAMYWYRQDPGQGLRLIYYSQIVNDFQKGDIAEGYSVSREKKESFPLTVTSAQKNPTAFYLCASSATTLAPVSYNEQFFGPGTRLTVL.